Listed below are T cell receptor beta chains from one sample, sequenced in a study of metastatic and nonmetastatic thyroid tumors. TCRdb re-analyzed the PCR reads using MiXCR. The data show several thousand clones, with more than 30% seen just once and about 18% held by the top ten. The sample comprised adjacent normal tissue. The receptors were gathered from a female donor with papillary thyroid cancer or a benign thyroid nodule (not recorded which). Some clones in this sample may be carry-over from other donors' samples. Each CDR3 is given with its conserved first and last residue. D genes are given only for firm matches. For some rows the clone size is stated as once, few or many, or as a class when expanded; others skip it.

V	D	size	J	DNA	CDR3
TRBV6-1	NA	NA	TRBJ2-7	TGTGCCAGCAGTGAACGAGGGGGTTCCTCCTACGAGCAGTACTTC	CASSERGGSSYEQYF
TRBV12-3/TRBV12-4	TRBD1	NA	TRBJ2-7	TGTGCCAGCGCGACAGGGGGCGCCGACGAGCAGTACTTC	CASATGGADEQYF
TRBV28	NA	NA	TRBJ1-3	TGTGCCAGCAGTTTACTAGGACGCCTTAGCTCTGGAAACACCATATATTTT	CASSLLGRLSSGNTIYF
TRBV30	TRBD1	NA	TRBJ1-1	TGTGCCTGGAGTGTGTTTTCAGGGGGGGCAGACACTGAAGCTTTCTTT	CAWSVFSGGADTEAFF
TRBV5-1	NA	NA	TRBJ1-2	TGCGCCAGCACCAGCGGCTATGGCTACACCTTC	CASTSGYGYTF
TRBV20-1	NA	NA	TRBJ2-2	TGCAGTGCTATCCGGGACATCGGGGAGCTGTTTTTT	CSAIRDIGELFF
TRBV5-1	TRBD2	few	TRBJ2-2	TGCGCCAGCAGCTTTGGAGGGACGCTAGCGGACACCGGGGAGCTGTTTTTT	CASSFGGTLADTGELFF
TRBV6-1	NA	few	TRBJ2-2	TGTGCCAGCAACATAGGCAGAACCACCGGGGAGCTGTTTTTT	CASNIGRTTGELFF
TRBV20-1	TRBD1	NA	TRBJ2-7	TGCAGTGCTAGAGAAACAGGGGCCAGCTCCTACGAGCAGTACTTC	CSARETGASSYEQYF
TRBV2	TRBD1	few	TRBJ2-3	TGTGCCAGCAGCGCATCTAGAGGGACAGGGCCTAGCACAGATACGCAGTATTTT	CASSASRGTGPSTDTQYF
TRBV12-3/TRBV12-4	NA	NA	TRBJ2-2	TGTGCCAGCAGTTTTGGGGACACCGGGGAGCTGTTTTTT	CASSFGDTGELFF
TRBV5-1	TRBD1	NA	TRBJ1-2	TGCGCCAGCAGTTCAAAGACAGGGACCTATGGCTACACCTTC	CASSSKTGTYGYTF
TRBV6-2/TRBV6-3	TRBD1	NA	TRBJ2-7	TGTGCCAGCAGTTACCCGGACAGGGCTCTTCTGGGGGAGCAGTACTTC	CASSYPDRALLGEQYF
TRBV20-1	NA	NA	TRBJ1-5	TGCAGTGCTGCCGCCGGGGAGGCCAATCAGCCCCAGCATTTT	CSAAAGEANQPQHF
TRBV7-6	NA	large	TRBJ2-7	TGTGCCAGCAGCTTAGTTCCCCTGGGCCAGCGGGTAGGAGACGAGCAGTACTTC	CASSLVPLGQRVGDEQYF
TRBV20-1	NA	NA	TRBJ1-5	TGCAGTGCTGAGGGGGTGGGGCCCCAGCATTTT	CSAEGVGPQHF
TRBV15	TRBD1	NA	TRBJ2-7	TGTGCCACCAGCGCCAGACAGGGGGCCGGGGATGAGCAGTACTTC	CATSARQGAGDEQYF
TRBV28	NA	NA	TRBJ2-7	TGTGCCAGCAGGGGGGTAGGGGAGCAGTACTTC	CASRGVGEQYF
TRBV6-6	NA	NA	TRBJ2-1	TGTGCCAGCAGTTCTAAGCTTCAGGGGTCGAGCAATGAGCAGTTCTTC	CASSSKLQGSSNEQFF
TRBV9	TRBD2	NA	TRBJ2-1	TGTGCCAGCAGCGTAGGGACTAGCGCCAATGAGCAGTTCTTC	CASSVGTSANEQFF
TRBV19	TRBD2	few	TRBJ2-1	TGTGCCAGTAGTACTGGCCTAGCGGGAGGGGGGAATGAGCAGTTCTTC	CASSTGLAGGGNEQFF
TRBV2	NA	NA	TRBJ1-2	TGTGCCAGCAGTGAAAGTGTAGGAGGTGGGGGCTACACCTTC	CASSESVGGGGYTF
TRBV6-1	NA	few	TRBJ2-3	TGTGCCAGCAGTTCTATCAGGGATACGCAGTATTTT	CASSSIRDTQYF
TRBV5-1	TRBD1	NA	TRBJ2-7	TGCGCCAGCGCCTTGGTGGGACAGAGGAGGGAGCAGTACTTC	CASALVGQRREQYF
TRBV20-1	NA	NA	TRBJ2-7	TGCAGTGCTAGAGAGGGCTACGAGCAGTACTTC	CSAREGYEQYF
TRBV6-1	NA	NA	TRBJ1-5	TGTGCCAGCAGTGAAGCTAGGGTTTCCGTCTATAGCAATCAGCCCCAGCATTTT	CASSEARVSVYSNQPQHF
TRBV20-1	NA	few	TRBJ2-7	TGCAGTGCTAGAGTGCTCGACTCCCTCTCCTACGAGCAGTACTTC	CSARVLDSLSYEQYF
TRBV2	NA	NA	TRBJ1-5	TGTGCCAGCAGCGCGGCCGGGGGCAATCAGCCCCAGCATTTT	CASSAAGGNQPQHF
TRBV20-1	TRBD1	few	TRBJ2-7	TGCAGTGCTTGGGACAGCTACTCCTACGAGCAGTACTTC	CSAWDSYSYEQYF
TRBV12-3/TRBV12-4	NA	few	TRBJ1-1	TGTGCCAGCAGTTTACTAGGGGTGAACACTGAAGCTTTCTTT	CASSLLGVNTEAFF
TRBV5-1	NA	few	TRBJ2-5	TGCGCCAGCAGCTCGCGGGACGGTAGTGTGGCCCAGTACTTC	CASSSRDGSVAQYF
TRBV9	NA	once	TRBJ2-1	TGTGCCAGCAGCGTAGAGTACGGGAGAGATAATGAGCAGTTCTTC	CASSVEYGRDNEQFF
TRBV2	NA	few	TRBJ1-1	TGTGCCAGCCGCTCGGGGGGGTGGACTGAAGCTTTCTTT	CASRSGGWTEAFF
TRBV6-1	NA	NA	TRBJ2-7	TGTGCCAGCAGTCCTAGGGGCGGTAGCTCCTACGAGCAGTACTTC	CASSPRGGSSYEQYF
TRBV10-1	NA	NA	TRBJ2-1	TGCGCCAGCAGTGGGGGCAACGGTGAGCAGTTCTTC	CASSGGNGEQFF
TRBV6-2/TRBV6-3	NA	NA	TRBJ2-3	TGTGCCAGCAGTTACGAAGTATTAGCGAGCACTAGCACAGATACGCAGTATTTT	CASSYEVLASTSTDTQYF
TRBV6-1	TRBD1	NA	TRBJ2-2	TGTGCCAGCGGCGGCAATGGACAGGACCCGGACGGGGAGCTGTTTTTT	CASGGNGQDPDGELFF
TRBV7-2	NA	few	TRBJ1-1	TGTGCCAGCAGCTTAGCGTCCGGGGCCATGAACACTGAAGCTTTCTTT	CASSLASGAMNTEAFF
TRBV6-1	NA	NA	TRBJ1-1	TGTGCCAGCAGTGAGGAGTTTTGGACTGAAGCTCTCTTT	CASSEEFWTEALF
TRBV2	NA	few	TRBJ2-7	TGTGCCAGCAGTGAGCAGGGGATGAACGAGCAGTACTTC	CASSEQGMNEQYF
TRBV12-3/TRBV12-4	NA	NA	TRBJ2-7	TGTGCCAGCAGTTTTTCCAGGAACGAGCAGTACTTC	CASSFSRNEQYF
TRBV6-1	NA	NA	TRBJ1-6	TGTGCCAGCAGTGAAGCGCGGAGAGGTTATAATTCACCCCTCCACTTT	CASSEARRGYNSPLHF
TRBV19	TRBD1	NA	TRBJ2-1	TGTGCCAGTAGTCTGCAGGGGGCGACGAATGAGCAGTTCTTC	CASSLQGATNEQFF
TRBV30	TRBD1	NA	TRBJ1-3	TGTGCCTGGAGTGTATATGGGGACAGTTTCTCTGGAAACACCATATATTTT	CAWSVYGDSFSGNTIYF
TRBV28	NA	few	TRBJ2-7	TGTGCCAGCGGCCAGGATAGCTCCTACGAGCAGTACTTC	CASGQDSSYEQYF
TRBV5-1	NA	NA	TRBJ1-6	TGCGCCAGCAGCTTGTATTCAAGGACGGAGTATAATTCACCCCTCCACTTT	CASSLYSRTEYNSPLHF
TRBV12-3/TRBV12-4	TRBD1	few	TRBJ2-2	TGTGCCAGCAGTACAGGGGCCACCGGGGAGCTGTTTTTT	CASSTGATGELFF
TRBV7-3	NA	few	TRBJ2-1	TGTGCCAGCAGCCTCGGGCTTAGAGAGCAGTTCTTC	CASSLGLREQFF
TRBV28	TRBD2	NA	TRBJ2-7	TGTGCCACCGGGGGGGGGCGGAGGCCCTACGAGCAGTACTTC	CATGGGRRPYEQYF